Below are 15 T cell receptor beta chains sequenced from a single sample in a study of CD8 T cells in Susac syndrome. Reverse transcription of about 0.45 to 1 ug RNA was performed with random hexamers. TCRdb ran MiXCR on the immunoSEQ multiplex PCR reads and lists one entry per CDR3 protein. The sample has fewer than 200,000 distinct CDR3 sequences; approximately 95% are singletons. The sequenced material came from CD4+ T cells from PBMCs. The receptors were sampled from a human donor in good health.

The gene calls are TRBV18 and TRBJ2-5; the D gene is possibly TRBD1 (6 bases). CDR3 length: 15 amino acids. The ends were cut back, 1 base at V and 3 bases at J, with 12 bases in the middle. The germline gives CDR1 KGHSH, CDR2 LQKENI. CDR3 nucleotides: TGTGCCAGCTCACCACGGACGGGACAAAAAGAGACCCAGTACTTC. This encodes CASSPRTGQKETQYF. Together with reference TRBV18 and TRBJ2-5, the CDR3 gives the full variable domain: NAGVMQNPRHLVRRRGQEARLRCSPMKGHSHVYWYRQLPEEGLKFMVYLQKENIIDESGMPKERFSAEFPKEGPSILRIQQVVRGDSAAYFCASSPRTGQKETQYFGPGTRLLVL.

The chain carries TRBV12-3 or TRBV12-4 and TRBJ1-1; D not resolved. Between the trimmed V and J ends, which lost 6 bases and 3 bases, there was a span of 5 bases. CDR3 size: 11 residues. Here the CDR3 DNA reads TGTGCCAGCAGGGTTTACACTGAAGCTTTCTTT. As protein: CASRVYTEAFF.

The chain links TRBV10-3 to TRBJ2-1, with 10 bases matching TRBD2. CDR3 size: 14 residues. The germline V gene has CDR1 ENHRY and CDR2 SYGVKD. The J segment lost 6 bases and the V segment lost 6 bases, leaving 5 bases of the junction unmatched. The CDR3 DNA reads TGTGCCATCAGCCCCCTAGCGGGGGTCAATGAGCAGTTCTTC. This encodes CAISPLAGVNEQFF.

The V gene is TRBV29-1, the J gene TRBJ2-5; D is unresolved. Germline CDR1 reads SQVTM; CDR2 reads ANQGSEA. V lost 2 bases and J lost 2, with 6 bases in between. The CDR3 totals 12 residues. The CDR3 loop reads CSVERQQETQYF. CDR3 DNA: TGCAGCGTTGAACGGCAGCAAGAGACCCAGTACTTC.

This CDR3 reads CASSLEGRLGTEAFF. CDR3 bases: TGTGCCAGCAGCTTAGAGGGTAGGCTTGGCACTGAAGCTTTCTTT. The chain uses TRBV11-2 and TRBJ1-1; D unresolved. With 0 bases removed from V and 4 bases from J, the gap between germline ends came to 12 bases. Germline CDR1 reads SGHAT; CDR2 reads FQNNGV. The CDR3 runs 15 residues. Together with reference TRBV11-2 and TRBJ1-1, the CDR3 gives the full variable domain: EAGVAQSPRYKIIEKRQSVAFWCNPISGHATLYWYQQILGQGPKLLIQFQNNGVVDDSQLPKDRFSAERLKGVDSTLKIQPAKLEDSAVYLCASSLEGRLGTEAFFGQGTRLTVV.

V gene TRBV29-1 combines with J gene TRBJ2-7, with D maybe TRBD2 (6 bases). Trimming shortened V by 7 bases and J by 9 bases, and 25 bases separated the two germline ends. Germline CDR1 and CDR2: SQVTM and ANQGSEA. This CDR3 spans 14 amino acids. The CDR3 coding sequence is TGCAGCGCCCGGGGCTCGGCGGGGTCATTCGGGCAGTACTTC. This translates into CSARGSAGSFGQYF.

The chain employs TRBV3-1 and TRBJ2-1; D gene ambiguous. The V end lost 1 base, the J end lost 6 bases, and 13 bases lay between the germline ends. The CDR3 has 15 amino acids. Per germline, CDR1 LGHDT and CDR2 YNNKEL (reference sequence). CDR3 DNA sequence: TGTGCCAGCAGCCAAGGAGGTCAGTTCCGCAATGAGCAGTTCTTC. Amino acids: CASSQGGQFRNEQFF.

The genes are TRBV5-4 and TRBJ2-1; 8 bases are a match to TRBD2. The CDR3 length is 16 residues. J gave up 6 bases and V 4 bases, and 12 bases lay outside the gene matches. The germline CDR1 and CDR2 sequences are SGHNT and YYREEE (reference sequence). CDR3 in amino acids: CASSPGGGLARNEQFF. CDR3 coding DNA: TGTGCCAGCAGCCCGGGGGGGGGTCTAGCACGCAATGAGCAGTTCTTC.

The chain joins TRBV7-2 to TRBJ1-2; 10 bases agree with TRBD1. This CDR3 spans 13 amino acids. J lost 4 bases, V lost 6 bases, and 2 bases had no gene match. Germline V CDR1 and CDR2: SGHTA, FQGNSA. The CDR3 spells CASSRQGAYGYTF. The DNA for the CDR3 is TGTGCCAGCAGTCGACAGGGGGCCTATGGCTACACCTTC.

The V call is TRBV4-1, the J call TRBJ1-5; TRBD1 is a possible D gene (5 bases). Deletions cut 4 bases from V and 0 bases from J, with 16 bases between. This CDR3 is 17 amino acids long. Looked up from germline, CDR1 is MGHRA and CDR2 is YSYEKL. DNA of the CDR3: TGCGCCAGCAGCCCCGACCTAAAGGGGAATAGCAATCAGCCCCAGCATTTT. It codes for CASSPDLKGNSNQPQHF.

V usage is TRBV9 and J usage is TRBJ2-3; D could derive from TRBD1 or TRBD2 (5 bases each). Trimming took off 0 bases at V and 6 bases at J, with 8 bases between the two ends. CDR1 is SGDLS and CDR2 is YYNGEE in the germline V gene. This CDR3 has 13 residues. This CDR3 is CASSVAWGDTQYF. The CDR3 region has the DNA TGTGCCAGCAGCGTAGCCTGGGGGGATACGCAGTATTTT.

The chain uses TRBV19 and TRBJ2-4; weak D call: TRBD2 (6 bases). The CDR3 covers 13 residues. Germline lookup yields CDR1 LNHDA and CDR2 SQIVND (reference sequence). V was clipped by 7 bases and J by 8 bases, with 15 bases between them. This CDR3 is CASKAGPGDIQYF. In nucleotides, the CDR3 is TGTGCCAGTAAGGCAGGGCCGGGAGACATTCAGTACTTC.

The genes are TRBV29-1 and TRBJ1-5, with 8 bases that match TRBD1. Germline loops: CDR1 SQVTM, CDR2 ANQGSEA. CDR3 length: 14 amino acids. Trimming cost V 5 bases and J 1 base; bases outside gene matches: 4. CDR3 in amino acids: CSVSDRASNQPQHF. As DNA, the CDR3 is TGCAGCGTTTCGGACAGGGCCAGCAATCAGCCCCAGCATTTT.

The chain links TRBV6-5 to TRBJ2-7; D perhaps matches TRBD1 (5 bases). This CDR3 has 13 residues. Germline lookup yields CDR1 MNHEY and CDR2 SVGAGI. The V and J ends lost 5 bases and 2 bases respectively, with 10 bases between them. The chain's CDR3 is CASSPMTAYEQYF. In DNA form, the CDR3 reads TGTGCCAGCAGTCCGATGACAGCCTACGAGCAGTACTTC.

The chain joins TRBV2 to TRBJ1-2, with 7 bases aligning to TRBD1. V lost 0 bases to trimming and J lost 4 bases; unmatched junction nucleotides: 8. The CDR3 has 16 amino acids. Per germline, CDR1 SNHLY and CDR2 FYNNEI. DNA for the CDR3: TGTGCCAGCAGTGAAGCTCCGGACAGGTTGGCCTATGGCTACACCTTC. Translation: CASSEAPDRLAYGYTF.